This entry lists 25 T cell receptor beta chains sequenced from one sample in a study of PD-L1 blockade in urothelial cancer. The time point here: pretreatment peripheral blood. This table comes from immunoSEQ multiplex PCR, and its TCRdb copy is limited to in-frame clones, with some not included. Of 84,000 or so clones in the sample, approximately 87% were seen once. The specimen comprised PBMCs, sampled around atezolizumab (anti-PD-L1) treatment. The receptors stem from a man in his sixties with urothelial cancer.

The chain employs TRBV28 and TRBJ1-5, with D perhaps TRBD1 (5 bases). Trimming stripped 7 bases from V and 3 bases from J, with 16 bases between. The CDR3 loop spans 15 amino acids. Germline V gene sequence: CDR1 MDHEN, CDR2 SYDVKM. The CDR3 nucleotides read TGTGCCAGCAAGTCCAGGCAGGGCATCAATCAGCCCCAGCATTTT. Protein sequence: CASKSRQGINQPQHF.

V gene TRBV19 combines with J gene TRBJ1-1; 9 positions match TRBD1. The CDR3 runs 15 residues. V dropped 5 bases and J dropped 0; count of bases not matched to a gene: 4. From germline, CDR1 is LNHDA and CDR2 SQIVND (reference sequence). DNA of the CDR3: TGTGCCAGTAGTTTCAACAGGGGGCTGAACACTGAAGCTTTCTTT. Its protein is CASSFNRGLNTEAFF.

This clone was observed a single time. The chain carries TRBV5-4 and TRBJ2-1, with D possibly being TRBD1 (6 bases). The CDR3 loop spans 13 amino acids. The germline gives CDR1 SGHNT, CDR2 YYREEE (reference sequence). V lost 0 bases and J 8 bases, leaving 9 bases between the germline ends. CDR3 amino acids: CASSLEAGDEQFF. For the CDR3, the DNA is TGTGCCAGCAGCTTGGAGGCAGGGGATGAGCAGTTCTTC.

The J gene is TRBJ2-1, the V gene TRBV5-4; 15 bases match TRBD2. V was pared by 2 bases and J by 0 bases, with 6 bases of the junction left unmatched. From germline, CDR1 is SGHNT and CDR2 YYREEE (reference sequence). CDR3 length equals 19 residues. The DNA of the CDR3 is TGTGCCAGCAGCTTTTACCGGACTAGCGGGGGGGTCTCCTACAATGAGCAGTTCTTC. It is translated as CASSFYRTSGGVSYNEQFF.

This CDR3 is CASSRPEGLALNEQFF. For the CDR3, the DNA is TGTGCCAGCAGCCGCCCCGAGGGACTAGCCCTCAATGAGCAGTTCTTC. The chain uses TRBV7-2 and TRBJ2-1; 9 bases are a match to TRBD2. Looked up from germline, CDR1 is SGHTA and CDR2 is FQGNSA. The junction had 11 bases not matched to a gene; V was cut back by 5 bases and J by 6 bases. CDR3 length: 16 residues.

This clone was detected only a few times. The chain carries TRBV4-1 and TRBJ2-3, with 9 bases aligning to TRBD1. Germline V gene sequence: CDR1 MGHRA, CDR2 YSYEKL. This CDR3 comprises 18 residues. The J segment lost 3 bases and the V segment lost 0 bases, leaving 10 bases of the junction unmatched. The CDR3 bases are TGCGCCAGCAGCCAAGAAGTTGCCGGACAGGGGATAACAGATACGCAGTATTTT. It codes for CASSQEVAGQGITDTQYF.

The CDR3 here is CATQVGTAVDTQYF. CDR3 coding DNA: TGTGCCACCCAAGTAGGAACTGCGGTAGATACGCAGTATTTT. This chain joins TRBV10-3 and TRBJ2-3; D is undetermined. Germline V gene data show CDR1 as ENHRY and CDR2 as SYGVKD. This CDR3 is 14 amino acids long. With 10 bases removed from V and 5 bases from J, the gap between germline ends came to 19 bases.

The chain carries TRBV27 and TRBJ1-2; D remains ambiguous. Germline lookup yields CDR1 MNHEY and CDR2 SMNVEV (reference sequence). The V gene lost 2 bases and the J gene lost 3 bases, with 10 bases spanning the gap. The CDR3 covers 14 residues. The CDR3 reads CASSLVGGDYGYTF. DNA of the CDR3: TGTGCCAGCAGTTTAGTCGGCGGAGACTATGGCTACACCTTC.

The rearrangement uses TRBV7-2 and TRBJ1-2; a weak D match, TRBD1 (5 bases). CDR1 SGHTA and CDR2 FQGNSA come from the germline V gene. The CDR3 loop spans 16 amino acids. Trimming cost V 1 base and J 4 bases, with 16 bases left between them. The CDR3 coding sequence is TGTGCCAGCAGCTTAGAACCCCCGGGGGTTAGCTATGGCTACACCTTC. This sequence encodes CASSLEPPGVSYGYTF.

Here the CDR3 DNA reads TGTGCCAGCAGCTCCACTGGTAATCGTTCACCCCTCCACTTT. Amino acids: CASSSTGNRSPLHF. The V call is TRBV7-9, the J call TRBJ1-6; D is undetermined. The CDR3 runs 14 residues. Per the germline V gene, CDR1 is SEHNR and CDR2 is FQNEAQ (reference sequence). Trimming took off 4 bases at V and 9 bases at J, with 13 bases between the two ends.

The J gene is TRBJ2-3, the V gene TRBV30, with D possibly being TRBD2 (7 bases). With 3 bases removed from V and 5 bases from J, the gap between germline ends came to 18 bases. Germline CDR1 GTSNPN, CDR2 SVGIG (reference sequence). The CDR3 sequence is 15 residues long. The chain's CDR3 is CAWSLGGGGGDTQYF. The CDR3 bases are TGTGCCTGGAGCCTAGGGGGGGGAGGGGGAGATACGCAGTATTTT.

The chain combines TRBV27 with TRBJ2-1; 11 nucleotides line up with TRBD2. From germline, CDR1 is MNHEY and CDR2 SMNVEV (reference sequence). V trimming: 4 bases; J trimming: 3 bases; junction bases outside the gene matches: 5. The CDR3 is made up of 16 amino acids. CDR3 residues: CASSSGTSGYYNEQFF. The CDR3 coding sequence is TGTGCCAGCAGTTCTGGGACTAGCGGTTACTACAATGAGCAGTTCTTC.

The chain carries TRBV9 and TRBJ2-1; 10 nucleotides agree with TRBD2. CDR3 length: 12 amino acids. Germline V gene sequence: CDR1 SGDLS, CDR2 YYNGEE. The trim removed 4 bases at V and 15 bases at J, leaving 7 bases unmatched. CDR3 nucleotides: TGTGCCAGCAGCCCCAGCGGGGGGGCGGTGTTCTTC. Amino acids: CASSPSGGAVFF.

V and J are TRBV5-1 and TRBJ2-1, with 9 bases identical to TRBD2. Germline-derived CDR1 and CDR2 are SGHRS and YFSETQ. After removal of 0 bases from V and 15 bases from J, the junction contained 16 bases not matched to a gene. The length of the CDR3 is 16 residues. CDR3 DNA sequence: TGCGCCAGCAGCTTGGCCGTTAGCGGGAGAAGTTCGAGGCGGTTCTTC. This gives the protein CASSLAVSGRSSRRFF.

The V and J genes are TRBV10-3 and TRBJ1-1; 7 nucleotides line up with TRBD1. Trimming removed 6 bases from V and 7 bases from J; junction bases left unmatched: 8. Per the germline V gene, CDR1 is ENHRY and CDR2 is SYGVKD. The CDR3 has 13 amino acids. The DNA of the CDR3 is TGTGCCATCAGCCCACAGGGGCGGAGTGAAGCTTTCTTT. This sequence encodes CAISPQGRSEAFF.

The chain links TRBV5-4 to TRBJ2-7, with 8 positions matching TRBD2. Germline CDR1 SGHNT, CDR2 YYREEE (reference sequence). CDR3 length: 15 residues. V shed 2 bases, J shed 7 bases, and the junction held 11 bases outside the gene matches. CDR3 sequence (DNA): TGTGCCAGCAGCTTAAATAGCGGGACTTTTAATGAGCAGTACTTC. Residues: CASSLNSGTFNEQYF.

J is TRBJ2-5 and V is TRBV6-6, with 10 bases fitting TRBD1. Germline CDR1 and CDR2: MNHNY and SVGAGI (reference sequence). V trimming: 5 bases; J trimming: 5 bases; junction bases outside the gene matches: 11. The CDR3 totals 16 residues. In nucleotides, the CDR3 is TGTGCCAGCAGTCCCATTCCGACAGGGGGCGCGGAGACCCAGTACTTC. Amino acid sequence: CASSPIPTGGAETQYF.

The V call is TRBV28, the J call TRBJ1-3; D perhaps matches TRBD1 (6 bases). This CDR3 is 16 amino acids long. Trimming removed 4 bases at V and 3 bases at J, with 16 bases between. Germline CDR1 and CDR2: MDHEN and SYDVKM. The CDR3 sequence: CASSSTGFGVGNTIYF. CDR3 nucleotide sequence: TGTGCCAGCAGTTCTACAGGGTTTGGGGTTGGAAACACCATATATTTT.

The V and J genes are TRBV13 and TRBJ2-2; 8 bases fit TRBD1. Germline V lookup: CDR1 PRHDT, CDR2 FYEKMQ (reference sequence). With 5 bases clipped from V and 6 bases from J, the junction kept 8 bases outside the gene matches. CDR3 length equals 15 residues. The CDR3 DNA follows: TGTGCCAGCAGCATAACAGGGGGTCAGGCCGGGGAGCTGTTTTTT. The encoded protein is CASSITGGQAGELFF.

The CDR3 is CAWSVGAGIQPQHF. CDR3 DNA sequence: TGTGCCTGGAGTGTTGGAGCAGGGATTCAGCCCCAGCATTTT. The chain uses TRBV30 and TRBJ1-5, with D perhaps TRBD1 (5 bases). Trimming removed 0 bases from V and 6 bases from J, with 12 bases in between. Germline V gene sequence: CDR1 GTSNPN, CDR2 SVGIG (reference sequence). The CDR3 is 14 residues long.

The chain has TRBV9 and TRBJ2-5; 9 bases are shared with TRBD1. The CDR3 contains 15 residues. Germline loops: CDR1 SGDLS, CDR2 YYNGEE. V shed 3 bases and J 3 bases; nucleotides not matched to a gene: 6. CDR3 in amino acids: CASSALRDREETQYF. Written as DNA, the CDR3 is TGTGCCAGCAGCGCCCTTAGGGACAGGGAAGAGACCCAGTACTTC.

The chain links TRBV5-4 to TRBJ2-7; D remains unclear. The V and J ends lost 0 bases and 1 base respectively, with 8 bases between them. The CDR3 consists of 14 residues. The germline V gene has CDR1 SGHNT and CDR2 YYREEE (reference sequence). The CDR3, as DNA: TGTGCCAGCAGCTTGGCTGCAGGTTCCTACGAGCAGTACTTC. This translates into CASSLAAGSYEQYF.

The chain is built from TRBV9 and TRBJ2-7; no reliable D call. Deletions cut 4 bases from V and 6 bases from J, with 14 bases between. Per the germline V gene, CDR1 is SGDLS and CDR2 is YYNGEE. This CDR3 has 13 residues. CDR3 bases: TGTGCCAGCAGCAGCCTCGGGTTTTCCGAGCAGTACTTC. It encodes CASSSLGFSEQYF.

The chain carries TRBV11-2 and TRBJ2-7, with TRBD2 identical over 14 bases. The CDR3 runs 16 residues. The trim removed 6 bases at V and 4 bases at J, leaving 8 bases unmatched. Germline V CDR1 and CDR2: SGHAT, FQNNGV. As DNA, the CDR3 is TGTGCCAGCAGGCGGGGGACTAGCGGGAGTAGGTACGAGCAGTACTTC. Its protein product is CASRRGTSGSRYEQYF.

Only one count was recorded for this clone. Written as DNA, the CDR3 is TGTGCCAGCAGCGTAGAGGCAGGGTTGTACACCGGGGAGCTGTTTTTT. Amino acids: CASSVEAGLYTGELFF. The chain combines TRBV9 with TRBJ2-2; D is possibly TRBD1 (5 bases). The germline V and J ends were trimmed by 0 bases and 3 bases, with 12 bases remaining between them. The CDR3 extends over 16 amino acids. Germline V lookup: CDR1 SGDLS, CDR2 YYNGEE.